This T cell receptor beta chain was sequenced in a study of cytomegalovirus exposure and HLA in healthy donors. Overall study findings and caveats: Per published accounts, TCR beta sequences correctly predicted the HLA-A and HLA-B alleles of most subjects. When a later analysis compared HLA-associated TCR beta chains with equally common others, the HLA-associated chains turned out to be more clonally expanded and to have lower generation probabilities. A previous analysis found most TCR beta V segments productive roughly 87% or roughly 30% of the time.

With 4 bases clipped from V and 1 base from J, the junction kept 1 base outside the gene matches. Germline V gene data show CDR1 as SGHTA and CDR2 as FQGNSA. CDR3 size: 14 residues. The PCR ran on 60 Vbeta and 13 Jbeta primers. TCRdb's table, derived via immunoSEQ multiplex PCR, lists solely in-frame clones and lacks some. The repertoire holds tens of thousands of clones, around 9.1% seen once, with roughly a quarter in the top ten. Remarks on this clone: The target antigen is unknown.

The TCR sequence derives from a man in his fifties or sixties in good health and CMV-seropositive. This chain joins TRBV7-2 and TRBJ2-5, with 9 bases that match TRBD1. Sequencing was carried out using PBMCs. CDR3 in DNA: TGTGCCAGCAGCTCACAGGGGGCCCAAGAGACCCAGTACTTC. Translated, it gives CASSSQGAQETQYF.